This T cell receptor beta chain comes out of a study of T cell changes during pregnancy in multiple sclerosis. Clones were read by immunoSEQ multiplex PCR, and TCRdb kept only the in-frame ones, dropping some. The table shows about 46,000 clones, with approximately 94% occurring only once. This specimen was CD8+ T cells from peripheral blood mononuclear cells, taken in the first trimester of pregnancy. This clonotype originated in a female donor with multiple sclerosis, enrolled in a pregnancy study.

For the CDR3, the DNA is TGTGCTAGTGGTCCTCTCCGGGACAGGGGTGGCTATGGCTACACCTTC. As protein: CASGPLRDRGGYGYTF. The chain is built from TRBV12-5 and TRBJ1-2; the match to TRBD1 covers 10 bases. The V gene end was trimmed by 5 bases and the J gene end by 4 bases; junction bases not matched to a gene: 10. The germline V gene encodes CDR1 LGHNT and CDR2 FRNRAP. The CDR3 has 16 amino acids.